Sequencing of this T cell receptor beta chain was carried out in a study of T cell changes during pregnancy in multiple sclerosis. V shed 5 bases and J shed 1 base, with 15 bases lying between them. This CDR3 is built from 16 residues. CDR1 MGHRA and CDR2 YSYEKL come from the germline V gene. Generated by immunoSEQ multiplex PCR, the TCRdb table keeps only in-frame clones and is missing some. In the table there are roughly 46,000 clones, around 93% of which are singletons. Specimen: CD8+ T cells from peripheral blood mononuclear cells, collected after pregnancy. The chain is built from TRBV4-1 and TRBJ1-3; a possible D gene is TRBD1 (5 bases). This clonotype originated in a female donor with multiple sclerosis, enrolled in a pregnancy study. Written as DNA, the CDR3 is TGCGCCAGCAGCTTTACTCTGGAGGGGTCTGGAAACACCATATATTTT. This sequence encodes CASSFTLEGSGNTIYF.